This entry concerns a single T cell receptor (beta chain). Authors' data handling: Amplification of reference gene primers provided the estimated nucleated cell counts. The assay was immunoSEQ multiplex PCR, and TCRdb's table has in-frame clones only and misses some. D and trimming come from the DNA, and the V and J calls and clone size come from that table. The sample holds 150,000 to 250,000 clones, roughly four fifths seen once. Clinical history as reported by participants underpinned cohort assignment. V shed 5 bases, J shed 3 bases, and the junction held 8 bases outside the gene matches. CDR1 and CDR2 from the germline V gene are MNHEY and SMNVEV (reference sequence). The CDR3 contains 16 residues. The sample originates from a study of blood T cell repertoires in COVID-19. At the level of the study: T cells, B-cell-depleted T cells, or PBMCs provided the cDNA or gDNA that served as material.

Source material: PBMCs or T cells enriched from blood (not recorded which). The clonotype originates from a man aged 40-49 years who had recovered from COVID-19. The V gene is TRBV27, the J gene TRBJ2-1; TRBD2 aligns across 9 bases. For the CDR3, the DNA is TGTGCCAGCAGTCCCCCCGCGGGAGGGCACTACAATGAGCAGTTCTTC. Translated, it gives CASSPPAGGHYNEQFF.